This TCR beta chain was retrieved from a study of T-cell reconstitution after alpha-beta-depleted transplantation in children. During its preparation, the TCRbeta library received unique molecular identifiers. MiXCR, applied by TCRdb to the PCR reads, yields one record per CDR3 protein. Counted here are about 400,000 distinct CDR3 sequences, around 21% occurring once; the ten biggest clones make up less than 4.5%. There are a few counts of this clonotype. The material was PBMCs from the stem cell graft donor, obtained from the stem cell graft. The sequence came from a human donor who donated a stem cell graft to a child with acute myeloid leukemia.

Here the CDR3 DNA reads TGTGCCAGCAGCCGGCCCCCGGGACAGACCTACGAGCAGTACTTC. This encodes CASSRPPGQTYEQYF. V is TRBV7-2 and J is TRBJ2-7; 7 bases map to TRBD1. V shed 5 bases and J 2 bases; nucleotides not matched to a gene: 9. The germline CDR1 and CDR2 sequences are SGHTA and FQGNSA. The CDR3 spans 15 residues.